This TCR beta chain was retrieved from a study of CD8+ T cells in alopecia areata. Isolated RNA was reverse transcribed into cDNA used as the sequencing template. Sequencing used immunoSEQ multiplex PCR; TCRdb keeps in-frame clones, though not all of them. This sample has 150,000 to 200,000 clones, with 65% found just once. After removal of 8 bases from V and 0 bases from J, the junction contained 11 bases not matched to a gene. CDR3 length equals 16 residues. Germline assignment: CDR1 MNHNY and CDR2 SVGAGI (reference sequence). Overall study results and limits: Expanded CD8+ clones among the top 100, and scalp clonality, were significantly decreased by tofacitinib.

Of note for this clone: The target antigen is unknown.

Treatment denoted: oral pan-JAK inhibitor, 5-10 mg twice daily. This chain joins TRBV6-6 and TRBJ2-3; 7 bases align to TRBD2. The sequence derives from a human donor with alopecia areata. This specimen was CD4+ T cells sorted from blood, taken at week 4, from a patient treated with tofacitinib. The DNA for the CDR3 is TGTGCCAGCGAGGAGGGGCGGGGGACTAGCACAGATACGCAGTATTTT. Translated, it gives CASEEGRGTSTDTQYF.